This T cell receptor beta chain was obtained from a study of blood T cell repertoires in COVID-19 (dated by TCRdb to the early 2020s). Study-level background: Collaborator samples came from the United States, Italy and Spain and covered acute and convalescent phases of COVID-19. The repertoires were released in a freely available public database meant as a resource for research on the immune response to SARS-CoV-2. Nearly every sample came with metadata listing a de-identified subject ID, COVID-19 status, age in years and sex. Deeply sampled blood TCRbeta repertoires from subjects exposed to, actively infected with, or recovered from COVID-19 were included in the dataset. Where available, HLA class I and class II types were taken from metadata supplied by the sample provider and were not determined by assay-based typing. Samples were obtained from the ongoing ImmuneRACE study (first 160 participants) and from about 1,300 subjects provided by 6 global collaborators. The material from the prospective study consisted of cDNA or gDNA derived from T cells, B-cell-depleted T cells, or PBMCs.

TCRbeta CDR3 regions were amplified from genomic DNA by means of the immunoSEQ Assay, a bias-controlled multiplex PCR. Concerning the study's data processing: Within the assay, amplification of reference gene primers was used to estimate how many nucleated cells each sample contained. To quantify the absolute abundance of each unique TCRbeta CDR3 rearrangement, sequence reads were collapsed and filtered. For each sample, productive Simpson clonality was calculated as the square root of Simpson's diversity index over productive rearrangements. The source is immuneACCESS, and TCRdb retained only in-frame sequences with V and J called. Part of the clones is not carried over; for the studies checked, unresolved V genes explain less than half of this, and the remainder is unexplained. V and J calls and clone size follow that table, whereas D and trimming were derived from the DNA. The sample table lists some 300,000 clones, over 90% of them with a count of one. In total, the top ten clones hold less than 4% of the sample.

This clone turned up a few times. Its antigen is unknown. Per-base quality was not reported, and no clone a single base away is much larger than it. The investigation overall reported the following: Clinical and demographic metadata were provided uncurated, with the amount varying by source and participant.

Participants in the prospective study were aged about 18 to 95 years, lived in 20 to 25 United States geographic areas, and enrolled through a virtual design. In the prospective study, cohorts were assigned on the basis of participant-reported clinical history obtained from a screening survey and a study questionnaire. Exposed participants were defined as having been in contact with someone with a PCR-confirmed or clinician-diagnosed COVID-19 case within 2 weeks of study entry. In the prospective study, mobile phlebotomists collected whole blood, serum and a nasopharyngeal or oropharyngeal swab from each participant. Participants in the prospective study had the option to provide additional blood draws and questionnaires over a roughly 2-month period. Before DNA extraction, prospective study blood samples were shipped either frozen or at room temperature. For CDR1 and CDR2, the germline V gene lists ENHRY and SYGVKD. The CDR3 measures 13 amino acids from cysteine to phenylalanine. Of all the DNA, just the CDR3 is kept, 39 bases in frame from base 1. At the junction V is shortened by 2 bases and J by 6 bases, with 8 bases in between.

This receptor was obtained from a woman in her 30s who had been exposed to COVID-19. Recombination joined TRBV10-3 with TRBJ2-4, and possibly TRBD1, on 6 matching bases. Sample: PBMCs or T cells enriched from blood (not recorded which). Here is the DNA: TGTGCCATCAGTGAGAAACAGGGAAACATTCAGTACTTC. This sequence encodes CAISEKQGNIQYF.